This T cell receptor beta chain was found in a study of T cells in Graves' hyperthyroidism and ophthalmopathy. For the study at large: Peripheral blood sampling occurred at initial diagnosis, before any treatment.

As concerns this clonotype: One base away lies a much larger clone, so this may be a sequencing read error.

From RNA transcripts, TCR beta CDR3 regions were amplified. Carried out on the TCR CDR3, a first-round RT-PCR used the HTBI primer set. TCRdb itself ran the multiplex PCR reads through MiXCR, one entry per CDR3 protein. This sample has approximately 700,000 distinct CDR3 sequences; 16% occur once, and the top ten carry around 7.7%. The germline V gene encodes CDR1 MNHEY and CDR2 SMNVEV (reference sequence). The length of the CDR3 is 11 residues. Subjects aged 18 to 65 presented with newly diagnosed hyperthyroidism of less than 2 months' duration. This chain joins TRBV27 and TRBJ2-1; D call uncertain. The TCR sequence derives from a man between 18 and 35 years old with Graves' hyperthyroidism. Specimen: blood. The CDR3, as DNA: TGTGCAAGCCGGTCTCTCGATGGGCAGTTCTTC. Amino acid sequence: CASRSLDGQFF.